The next 5 T cell receptor beta chains were all read from a single sample in a study of OX40 agonist ivuxolimab in advanced cancers. The table came from immunoSEQ multiplex PCR; TCRdb's copy has only in-frame clones and leaves some out. This sample has roughly 15,000 clones, with about 80% found just once. Sequencing was performed on CD4+ or CD8+ T cells sorted from blood, taken in a trial of the OX40 agonist ivuxolimab. The receptor source for this set is an adult with an advanced solid tumor such as melanoma, head and neck, liver or kidney cancer.

With respect to this clone: Distinct nucleotide sequences in the sample also encode this CDR3. V gene TRBV7-9 combines with J gene TRBJ2-5; 10 positions match TRBD1. In germline, CDR1 is SEHNR, CDR2 FQNEAQ (reference sequence). The CDR3 runs 15 residues. Trimming removed 5 bases from V and 4 bases from J; junction bases left unmatched: 7. This CDR3 is CASSQRQGARETQYF. The CDR3 coding sequence is TGTGCCAGCAGCCAAAGACAGGGGGCTCGAGAGACCCAGTACTTC.

The CDR3 DNA sequence: TGTGCCAGCAGCTTGGCGGCCCACGGAGAGCAGTACTTC. This encodes CASSLAAHGEQYF. The chain carries TRBV7-3 and TRBJ2-7; D is ambiguous. The CDR3 runs 13 residues. CDR1 is SGHTA, CDR2 FQGTGA, per germline. Trimming removed 3 bases from V and 7 bases from J, with 13 bases in between. The full variable domain, rest sourced from reference TRBV7-3 and TRBJ2-7, is GAGVSQTPSNKVTEKGKYVELRCDPISGHTALYWYRQSLGQGPEFLIYFQGTGAADDSGLPNDRFFAVRPEGSVSTLKIQRTERGDSAVYLCASSLAAHGEQYFGPGTRLTVT.

The V call is TRBV5-4, the J call TRBJ2-7; D may be TRBD1 (6 bases). Per germline, CDR1 SGHNT and CDR2 YYREEE (reference sequence). V gave up 4 bases and J gave up 1 base, with 15 bases separating them. The CDR3 is made up of 15 amino acids. The CDR3 region is CASSQYRDISYEQYF. As DNA, the CDR3 is TGTGCCAGCAGCCAGTACCGGGACATATCCTACGAGCAGTACTTC.

The rearrangement links TRBV19 to TRBJ2-1; 7 bases line up with TRBD2. Germline CDR1 reads LNHDA; CDR2 reads SQIVND (reference sequence). After removal of 8 bases from V and 4 bases from J, the junction contained 11 bases not matched to a gene. The CDR3 runs 15 residues. CDR3 coding DNA: TGTGCCAGTTCCCCCGCTAGCGGACCATACAATGAGCAGTTCTTC. Amino acids: CASSPASGPYNEQFF.

This chain links TRBV7-3 with TRBJ2-3; TRBD1 matches 7 bases. CDR1 is SGHTA, CDR2 FQGTGA, per germline. The CDR3 consists of 14 residues. The V and J ends lost 5 bases and 9 bases, in that order; junction bases with no gene match: 11. The DNA of the CDR3 is TGTGCCAGCAGCCCAGAGGGGGCCATAGGGACGCAGTATTTT. This codes for CASSPEGAIGTQYF.